The rows below give T cell receptor beta chains drawn from one sample of a study of blood T cell repertoires in COVID-19. This table comes from immunoSEQ multiplex PCR, and its TCRdb copy is limited to in-frame clones, with some not included. The repertoire includes roughly 250,000 clones, roughly 88% of them detected once, and 3.5% to 5.5% sits in the top ten. Sequenced sample: PBMCs or T cells enriched from blood (not recorded which). The receptors were gathered from a woman under 40 who had recovered from COVID-19. The CDR3 runs from the conserved cysteine through the conserved F or W. The D gene is left open where the match is weak. A row's size may be missing; if present it is once, few, many or a size class.

V	D	J	size	DNA	CDR3
TRBV9	TRBD2	TRBJ2-5	-	TGTGCCAGCAGCGTAGTCGGGACTAGCCGAGAGACCCAGTACTTC	CASSVVGTSRETQYF
TRBV2	-	TRBJ2-5	-	TGTGCCAGCAGTGAAGCCAGCGCTCAAGAGACCCAGTACTTC	CASSEASAQETQYF
TRBV4-1	-	TRBJ1-2	-	TGCGCCAGCAGTGGAGGAGCGTTCGGCGGCTACACCTTC	CASSGGAFGGYTF
TRBV6-4	-	TRBJ1-2	-	TGTGCCAGCAGTGCCCCAGGGGACCCTCCTTATGGCTACACCTTC	CASSAPGDPPYGYTF
TRBV28	TRBD1	TRBJ1-1	-	TGTGCCAGCAGTACCAACTTTAATCGGGACAGGGAGCCTGAAGCTTTCTTT	CASSTNFNRDREPEAFF
TRBV19	TRBD1	TRBJ2-5	-	TGTGCCAGTAGTACAGGACGATTCGGGACAGGGCGGGAGACCCAGTACTTC	CASSTGRFGTGRETQYF
TRBV27	TRBD2	TRBJ2-7	-	TGTGCCAGCAGTTTACAGGGAGGGTCCCCATGGGACGAGCAGTACTTC	CASSLQGGSPWDEQYF
TRBV28	-	TRBJ2-7	-	TGTGCCAGCATTAATCAGGGTGGGAACAGCGAGCAGTACTTC	CASINQGGNSEQYF
TRBV28	-	TRBJ1-6	-	TGTGCCAGCAGTTCCCTTGAGGGCGCGGGCTATAATTCACCCCTCCACTTT	CASSSLEGAGYNSPLHF
TRBV5-6	-	TRBJ1-2	-	TGTGCCAGCAGCTTGACCTCAGGGCTAATTAACTATGGCTACACCTTC	CASSLTSGLINYGYTF
TRBV5-1	TRBD1	TRBJ1-2	-	TGCGCCAGCAGCTTCTGGCAGGGGGACTATGGCTACACCTTC	CASSFWQGDYGYTF
TRBV7-6	-	TRBJ1-1	-	TGTGCCAGCAGCTCTGGACGGGGGAACACTGAAGCTTTCTTT	CASSSGRGNTEAFF
TRBV2	TRBD2	TRBJ2-2	-	TGTGCCAGCAGGGAGGCGCCGGGGAGGGCCGGGGAGCTGTTTTTT	CASREAPGRAGELFF
TRBV5-1	TRBD1	TRBJ1-6	-	TGCGCCAGCAGCTTGGCCCCGGGACAGTCTAATTCACCCCTCCACTTT	CASSLAPGQSNSPLHF
TRBV12-3/TRBV12-4	-	TRBJ2-7	-	TGTGCCAGCAGTCTACAGGGTTTCAACGAGCAGTACTTC	CASSLQGFNEQYF
TRBV7-3	-	TRBJ2-2	-	TGTGCCAGCAGCTTGGGGGGAGCCGGGGAGCTGTTTTTT	CASSLGGAGELFF
TRBV15	TRBD1	TRBJ2-1	-	TGTGCCACCAGCGGACAGGGGGCCTCCTACAATGAGCAGTTCTTC	CATSGQGASYNEQFF
TRBV24-1	-	TRBJ1-2	-	TGTGCCACCAGTCCAGGACAGCCCTATGGCTACACCTTC	CATSPGQPYGYTF
TRBV28	TRBD2	TRBJ2-1	-	TGTGCCAGCAGTTTTAGCGGGGGGAGCTCCTACAATGAGCAGTTCTTC	CASSFSGGSSYNEQFF
TRBV20-1	TRBD1	TRBJ1-2	-	TGCAGTGCTAGTACCGGGACAGGGGCCTATGGCTACACCTTC	CSASTGTGAYGYTF
TRBV28	TRBD1	TRBJ2-7	-	TGTGCCAGCAGTTTAAGGGGGCTAGGGGAGCAGTACTTC	CASSLRGLGEQYF
TRBV29-1	TRBD2	TRBJ2-3	-	TGCAGCGTTGACCCTAGCGGAGCAGATACGCAGTATTTT	CSVDPSGADTQYF
TRBV28	-	TRBJ2-1	few	TGTGCCAGCAGTTTGGGGGGTATAGGTGAGCAGTTCTTC	CASSLGGIGEQFF
TRBV5-5	TRBD2	TRBJ2-3	-	TGTGCCAGCAGCTTGGACGGGGGGGCCAATACGCAGTATTTT	CASSLDGGANTQYF
TRBV5-1	-	TRBJ2-1	-	TGCGCCAGCAGCTTGGGGACAGCGAACAATGAGCAGTTCTTC	CASSLGTANNEQFF
TRBV19	-	TRBJ2-1	-	TGTGCCAGTAGTATAGAAACTAGCCTAAGCTCCTACAATGAGCAGTTCTTC	CASSIETSLSSYNEQFF
TRBV29-1	-	TRBJ2-7	-	TGCAGCGTTGAGAGGGGGGGGCACGAGCAGTACTTC	CSVERGGHEQYF
TRBV6-5	-	TRBJ1-2	-	TGTGCCAGCAGCGTCCGGAGACTTAACTATGGCTACACCTTC	CASSVRRLNYGYTF
TRBV5-6	-	TRBJ2-1	-	TGTGCCAGCCTAAGCCCCCAGGAATTCGCCCATGAGCAGTTCTTC	CASLSPQEFAHEQFF
TRBV9	TRBD2	TRBJ2-1	-	TGTGCCAGCAGCGTAAGAGTAGCGGGAGGGTACAATGAGCAGTTCTTC	CASSVRVAGGYNEQFF
TRBV5-1	-	TRBJ1-4	-	TGCGCCAGCAGCTCACAGGCCTCGACAACTAATGAAAAACTGTTTTTT	CASSSQASTTNEKLFF
TRBV9	TRBD2	TRBJ2-6	-	TGTGCCAGCAGCGTAGCTATCGGAATTGGCGGGAGGGCCCAACCTTCTGGGGCCAACGTCCTGACTTTC	CASSVAIGIGGRAQPSGANVLTF
TRBV12-3/TRBV12-4	-	TRBJ1-5	-	TGTGCCAGCAGTTCTGCGGGAAATCAGCCCCAGCATTTT	CASSSAGNQPQHF